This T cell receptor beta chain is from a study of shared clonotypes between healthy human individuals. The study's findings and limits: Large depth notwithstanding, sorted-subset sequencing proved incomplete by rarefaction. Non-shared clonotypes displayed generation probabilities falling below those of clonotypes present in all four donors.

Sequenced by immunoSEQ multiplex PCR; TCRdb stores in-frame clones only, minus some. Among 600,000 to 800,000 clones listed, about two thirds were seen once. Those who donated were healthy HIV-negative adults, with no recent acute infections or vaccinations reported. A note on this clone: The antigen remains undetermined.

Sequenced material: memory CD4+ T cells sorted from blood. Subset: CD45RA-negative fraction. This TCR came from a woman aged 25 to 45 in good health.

CDR3 sequence reads: CASSPEGSQVAAYF. CDR3 DNA: TGTGCCAGCTCACCAGAGGGTTCGCAGGTCGCTGCGTACTTC. The chain has TRBV18 and TRBJ2-7, with D maybe TRBD2 (5 bases). The CDR3 runs 14 residues. Trimming removed 2 bases at V and 12 bases at J, with 20 bases between. Germline values: CDR1 KGHSH, CDR2 LQKENI.